This T cell receptor (beta chain) is drawn from a study of PD-1 blockade in classical Hodgkin lymphoma. Concerning this clone itself: The antigen is undetermined.

Time point here: cycle 4 day 1 (C4D1), after 6 weeks of nivolumab. Exposure to brentuximab vedotin varied, and each patient had relapsed following autologous stem cell transplantation. Magnetic depletion of unwanted cells isolated CD4+ T cells from thawed PBMCs. Patients had relapsed/refractory classical Hodgkin lymphoma with complete response, partial response or progressive disease as best response. Clones were sequenced by immunoSEQ multiplex PCR, and TCRdb holds only the in-frame ones, with some missing. The repertoire has 25,000 to 35,000 clones, about 81% of them found once; the top ten carry over 0.8%. CDR3 length: 13 amino acids. V lost 2 bases and J 6 bases, leaving 9 bases between the germline ends. The germline CDR1 and CDR2 sequences are SGHRS and YFSETQ. Study-wide results and caveats: In CD4+ cells, TCR diversity went up significantly by C4D1, but in CD8+ cells it did not. Complete responders possessed baseline diversity comparable to newly diagnosed patients.

This TCR derives from a human donor with classical Hodgkin lymphoma. The chain couples TRBV5-1 to TRBJ2-1, with D perhaps TRBD1 (5 bases). This specimen was CD4+ T cells from blood, taken before the fourth cycle of nivolumab. The CDR3 is CASSFSQGNEQFF. DNA for the CDR3: TGCGCCAGCAGCTTTAGCCAGGGCAATGAGCAGTTCTTC. Supplemented by reference TRBV5-1 and TRBJ2-1, the full variable domain reads KAGVTQTPRYLIKTRGQQVTLSCSPISGHRSVSWYQQTPGQGLQFLFEYFSETQRNKGNFPGRFSGRQFSNSRSEMNVSTLELGDSALYLCASSFSQGNEQFFGPGTRLTVL.